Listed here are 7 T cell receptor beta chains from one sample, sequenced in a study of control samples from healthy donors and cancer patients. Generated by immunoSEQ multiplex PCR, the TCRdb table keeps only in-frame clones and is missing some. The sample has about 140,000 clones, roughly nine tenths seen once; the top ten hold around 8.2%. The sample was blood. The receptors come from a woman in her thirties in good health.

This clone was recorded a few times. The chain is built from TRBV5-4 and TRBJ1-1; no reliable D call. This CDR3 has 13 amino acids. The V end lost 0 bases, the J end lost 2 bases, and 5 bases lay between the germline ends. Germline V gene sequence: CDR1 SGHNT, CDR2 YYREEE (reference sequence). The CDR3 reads CASSLGYNTEAFF. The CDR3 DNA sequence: TGTGCCAGCAGCTTGGGGTATAACACTGAAGCTTTCTTT.

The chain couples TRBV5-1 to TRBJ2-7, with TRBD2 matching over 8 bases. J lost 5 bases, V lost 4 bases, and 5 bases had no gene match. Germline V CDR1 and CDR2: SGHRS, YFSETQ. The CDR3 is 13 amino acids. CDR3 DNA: TGCGCCAGCAGCCCTGGACTAGCAAACGAGCAGTACTTC. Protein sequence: CASSPGLANEQYF.

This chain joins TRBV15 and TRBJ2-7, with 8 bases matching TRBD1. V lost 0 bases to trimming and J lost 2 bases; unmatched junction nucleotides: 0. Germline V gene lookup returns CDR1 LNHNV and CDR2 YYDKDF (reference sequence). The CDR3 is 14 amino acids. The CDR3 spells CATSRDRGPYEQYF. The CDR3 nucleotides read TGTGCCACCAGCAGAGACAGGGGGCCCTACGAGCAGTACTTC.

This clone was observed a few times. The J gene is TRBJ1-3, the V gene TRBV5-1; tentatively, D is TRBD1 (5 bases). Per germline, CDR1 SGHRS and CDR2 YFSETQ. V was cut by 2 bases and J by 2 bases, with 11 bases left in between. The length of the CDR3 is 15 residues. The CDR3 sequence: CASSFRGVAGNTIYF. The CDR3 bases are TGCGCCAGCAGCTTCCGGGGGGTAGCTGGAAACACCATATATTTT.

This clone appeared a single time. CDR3 DNA: TGTGCCAGCCGGCTTGGGGGTACGCAGTATTTT. Protein sequence: CASRLGGTQYF. V gene TRBV6-5 combines with J gene TRBJ2-3, with D perhaps TRBD1 or TRBD2 (5 bases each). The CDR3 is made up of 11 amino acids. Trimming removed 8 bases from V and 8 bases from J, with 11 bases in between. Germline V gene lookup returns CDR1 MNHEY and CDR2 SVGAGI.

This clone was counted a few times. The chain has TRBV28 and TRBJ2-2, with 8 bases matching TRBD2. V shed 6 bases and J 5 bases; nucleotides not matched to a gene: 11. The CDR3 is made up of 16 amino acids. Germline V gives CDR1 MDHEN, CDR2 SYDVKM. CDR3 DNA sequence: TGTGCCAGCAGCCCGCCGGGGGGGGGCGGAACCGGGGAGCTGTTTTTT. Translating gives CASSPPGGGGTGELFF.

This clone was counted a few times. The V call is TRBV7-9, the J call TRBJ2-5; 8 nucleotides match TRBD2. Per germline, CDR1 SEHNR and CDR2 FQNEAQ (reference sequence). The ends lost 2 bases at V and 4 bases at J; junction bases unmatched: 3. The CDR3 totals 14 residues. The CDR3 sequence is CASSLSGSTETQYF. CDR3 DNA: TGTGCCAGCAGCTTAAGCGGGAGCACAGAGACCCAGTACTTC.